One sample yielded the 6 T cell receptor beta chains listed below, sequenced in a study of CD8 T cells in Susac syndrome. Reverse transcription of roughly 0.45 to 1 ug RNA was performed with random hexamers. MiXCR, applied by TCRdb to the immunoSEQ multiplex PCR reads, yields one record per CDR3 protein. The sample consists of hundreds of thousands of distinct CDR3 sequences, more than 70% of them appearing once. Sample: CD8+ T cells from PBMCs. All receptors derive from a human donor with multiple sclerosis.

The chain recombines TRBV13 with TRBJ2-3; 12 bases are shared with TRBD2. This CDR3 is built from 15 residues. The V gene end was trimmed by 4 bases and the J gene end by 5 bases; junction bases not matched to a gene: 4. The germline V gene encodes CDR1 PRHDT and CDR2 FYEKMQ (reference sequence). In DNA, the CDR3 is TGTGCCAGCAGCTACGAACTAGCGGGAGGAGATACGCAGTATTTT. Translating gives CASSYELAGGDTQYF.

The rearrangement joins TRBV5-4 to TRBJ1-2; D possibly corresponds to TRBD1 (6 bases). V gave up 2 bases and J gave up 10 bases, with 15 bases separating them. This CDR3 is built from 13 residues. The germline CDR1 and CDR2 sequences are SGHNT and YYREEE (reference sequence). This CDR3 is CASSFRGAIDYTF. The DNA for the CDR3 is TGTGCCAGCAGCTTCCGGGGGGCGATTGACTACACCTTC. Together with reference TRBV5-4 and TRBJ1-2, the CDR3 gives the full variable domain: ETGVTQSPTHLIKTRGQQVTLRCSSQSGHNTVSWYQQALGQGPQFIFQYYREEENGRGNFPPRFSGLQFPNYSSELNVNALELDDSALYLCASSFRGAIDYTFGSGTRLTVV.

CDR3 DNA: TGTGCCAGCACCGGGACTAGCGCTTATACGCAGTATTTT. Translating gives CASTGTSAYTQYF. The chain couples TRBV2 to TRBJ2-3, with 10 bases matching TRBD2. CDR1 is SNHLY and CDR2 is FYNNEI in the germline V gene. The CDR3 has 13 amino acids. Trimming removed 7 bases from V and 7 bases from J; junction bases left unmatched: 5.

The chain joins TRBV5-1 to TRBJ2-7, with D possibly called TRBD1 or TRBD2 (5 bases each). The germline V and J ends were trimmed by 3 bases and 0 bases, with 16 bases remaining between them. The germline V gene has CDR1 SGHRS and CDR2 YFSETQ. The CDR3 has 16 residues. The CDR3 protein is CASSSDTGTVSYEQYF. CDR3 sequence (DNA): TGCGCCAGCAGCTCCGACACCGGGACGGTCTCCTACGAGCAGTACTTC.

V usage is TRBV13 and J usage is TRBJ2-7, with D possibly called TRBD1 or TRBD2 (5 bases each). Germline lookup yields CDR1 PRHDT and CDR2 FYEKMQ (reference sequence). V lost 6 bases and J 1 base, leaving 10 bases between the germline ends. The CDR3 totals 13 residues. The chain's CDR3 is CASSGGRSYEQYF. CDR3 DNA sequence: TGTGCCAGCAGTGGGGGTAGGTCCTACGAGCAGTACTTC.

The chain links TRBV29-1 to TRBJ2-1; D is ambiguous. Trimming cost V 7 bases and J 0 bases, with 22 bases left between them. In germline, CDR1 is SQVTM, CDR2 ANQGSEA. There are 17 residues in the CDR3. CDR3 DNA: TGCAGCGCCCTAAAAAGCCCCCCCCTCTTCTCCTACAATGAGCAGTTCTTC. Its protein is CSALKSPPLFSYNEQFF.